This T cell receptor beta chain was identified during a study of OX40 agonist ivuxolimab in advanced cancers. General study findings and limits: CD4+ and CD8+ blood T cells expanded clonally by week 6 at 0.1 to 3.0 mg/kg. No antigen was identified for the clonally expanded peripheral T cells.

For this clone: The antigen is unknown.

Clones were sequenced by immunoSEQ multiplex PCR, and TCRdb holds only the in-frame ones, with some missing. The sample lists tens of thousands of clones, 83% occurring once. The V and J ends lost 7 bases and 4 bases, in that order; junction bases with no gene match: 7. CDR1 is SGHNT, CDR2 YENEEA, per germline. The length of the CDR3 is 15 residues. This receptor was taken from an adult with an advanced solid tumor such as melanoma, head and neck, liver or kidney cancer. The source was CD4+ or CD8+ T cells sorted from blood, collected in a trial of the OX40 agonist ivuxolimab. The chain employs TRBV11-3 and TRBJ2-2, with 9 bases fitting TRBD1. CDR3 residues: CASTSGTGTTGELFF. CDR3 DNA: TGTGCCAGCACCTCCGGGACAGGGACCACCGGGGAGCTGTTTTTT.